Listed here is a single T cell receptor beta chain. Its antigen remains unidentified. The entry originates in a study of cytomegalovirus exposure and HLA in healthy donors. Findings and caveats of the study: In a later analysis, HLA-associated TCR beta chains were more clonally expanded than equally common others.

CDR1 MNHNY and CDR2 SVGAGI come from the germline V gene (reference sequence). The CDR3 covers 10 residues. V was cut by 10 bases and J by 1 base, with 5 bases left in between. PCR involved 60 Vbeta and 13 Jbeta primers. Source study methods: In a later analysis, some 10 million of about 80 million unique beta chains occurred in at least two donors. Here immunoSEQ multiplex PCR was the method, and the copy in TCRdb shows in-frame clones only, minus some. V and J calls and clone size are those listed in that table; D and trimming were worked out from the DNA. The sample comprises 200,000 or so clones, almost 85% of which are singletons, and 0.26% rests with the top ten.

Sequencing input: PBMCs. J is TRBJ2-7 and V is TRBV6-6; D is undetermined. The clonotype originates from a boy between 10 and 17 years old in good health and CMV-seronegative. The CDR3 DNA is TGTGCCACGGGTTCCTACGAGCAGTACTTC. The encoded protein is CATGSYEQYF.